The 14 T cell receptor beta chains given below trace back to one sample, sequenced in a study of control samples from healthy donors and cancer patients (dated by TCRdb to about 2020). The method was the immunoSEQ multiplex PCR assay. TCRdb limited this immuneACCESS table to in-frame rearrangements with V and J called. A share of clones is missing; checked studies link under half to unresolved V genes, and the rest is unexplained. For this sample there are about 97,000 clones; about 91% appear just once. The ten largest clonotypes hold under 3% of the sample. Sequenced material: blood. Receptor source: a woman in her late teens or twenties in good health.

DNA of the CDR3: TGCGCCACCTCACCGACTAGCGGGGTGATCGGCTCCTACGAGCAGTACTTC. Amino acids: CATSPTSGVIGSYEQYF. The chain has TRBV4-1 and TRBJ2-7; 11 bases match TRBD2. The CDR3 has 17 residues. Germline CDR1 is MGHRA and CDR2 is YSYEKL. V lost 10 bases to trimming and J lost 0 bases; unmatched junction nucleotides: 14.

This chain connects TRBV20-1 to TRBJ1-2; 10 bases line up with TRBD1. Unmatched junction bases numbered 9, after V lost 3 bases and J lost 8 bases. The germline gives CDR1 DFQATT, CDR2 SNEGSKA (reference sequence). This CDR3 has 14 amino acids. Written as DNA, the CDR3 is TGCAGTGCTAGTGACAAGACAGGGGGCTCCGGCTACACCTTC. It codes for CSASDKTGGSGYTF.

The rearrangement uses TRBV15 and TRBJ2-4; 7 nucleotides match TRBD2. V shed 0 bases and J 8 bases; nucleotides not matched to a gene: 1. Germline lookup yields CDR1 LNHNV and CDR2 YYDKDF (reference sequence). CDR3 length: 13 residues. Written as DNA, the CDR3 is TGTGCCACCAGCAGAGATCGGGGGGACATTCAGTACTTC. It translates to CATSRDRGDIQYF. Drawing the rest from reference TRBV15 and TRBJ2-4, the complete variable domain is DAMVIQNPRYQVTQFGKPVTLSCSQTLNHNVMYWYQQKSSQAPKLLFHYYDKDFNNEADTPDNFQSRRPNTSFCFLDIRSPGLGDTAMYLCATSRDRGDIQYFGAGTRLSVL.

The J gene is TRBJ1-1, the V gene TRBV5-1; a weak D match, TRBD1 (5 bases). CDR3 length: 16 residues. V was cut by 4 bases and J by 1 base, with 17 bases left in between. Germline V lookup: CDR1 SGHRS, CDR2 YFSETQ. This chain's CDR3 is CASSPEPGLKNTEAFF. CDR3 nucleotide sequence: TGCGCCAGCAGCCCGGAACCGGGACTTAAGAACACTGAAGCTTTCTTT.

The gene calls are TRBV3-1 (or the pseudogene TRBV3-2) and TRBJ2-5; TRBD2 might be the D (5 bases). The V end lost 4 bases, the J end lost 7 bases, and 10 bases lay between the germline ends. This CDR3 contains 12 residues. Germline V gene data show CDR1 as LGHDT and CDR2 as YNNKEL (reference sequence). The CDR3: CASSPFGGTQYF. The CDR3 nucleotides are TGTGCCAGCAGCCCGTTCGGAGGGACCCAGTACTTC.

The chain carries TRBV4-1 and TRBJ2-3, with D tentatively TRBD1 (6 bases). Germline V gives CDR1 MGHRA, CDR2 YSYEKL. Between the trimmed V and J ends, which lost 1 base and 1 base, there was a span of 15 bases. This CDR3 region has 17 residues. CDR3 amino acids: CASSQVKSGVGTDTQYF. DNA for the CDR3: TGCGCCAGCAGCCAAGTTAAATCAGGGGTTGGCACAGATACGCAGTATTTT.

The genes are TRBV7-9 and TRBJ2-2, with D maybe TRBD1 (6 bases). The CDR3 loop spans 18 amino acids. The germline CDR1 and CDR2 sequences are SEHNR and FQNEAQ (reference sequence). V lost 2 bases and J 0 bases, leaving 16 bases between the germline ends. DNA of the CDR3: TGTGCCAGCAGCTTACCCCCTGGGACAAGAACGAACACCGGGGAGCTGTTTTTT. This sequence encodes CASSLPPGTRTNTGELFF. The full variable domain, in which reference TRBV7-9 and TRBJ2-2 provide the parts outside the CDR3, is DTGVSQNPRHKITKRGQNVTFRCDPISEHNRLYWYRQTLGQGPEFLTYFQNEAQLEKSRLLSDRFSAERPKGSFSTLEIQRTEQGDSAMYLCASSLPPGTRTNTGELFFGEGSRLTVL.

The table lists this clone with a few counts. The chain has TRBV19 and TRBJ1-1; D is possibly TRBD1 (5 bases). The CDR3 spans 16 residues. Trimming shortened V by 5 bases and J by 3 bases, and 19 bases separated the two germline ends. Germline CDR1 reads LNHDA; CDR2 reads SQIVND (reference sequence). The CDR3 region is CASSATGTLLDTEAFF. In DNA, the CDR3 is TGTGCCAGTAGTGCGACCGGGACCCTGCTGGACACTGAAGCTTTCTTT.

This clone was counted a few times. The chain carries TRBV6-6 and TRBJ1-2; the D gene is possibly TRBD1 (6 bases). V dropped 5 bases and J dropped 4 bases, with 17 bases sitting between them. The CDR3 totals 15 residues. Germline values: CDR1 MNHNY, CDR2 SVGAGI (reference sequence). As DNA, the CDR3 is TGTGCCAGCAGTGACACGGACAGCCAAGGCTATGGCTACACCTTC. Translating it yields CASSDTDSQGYGYTF.

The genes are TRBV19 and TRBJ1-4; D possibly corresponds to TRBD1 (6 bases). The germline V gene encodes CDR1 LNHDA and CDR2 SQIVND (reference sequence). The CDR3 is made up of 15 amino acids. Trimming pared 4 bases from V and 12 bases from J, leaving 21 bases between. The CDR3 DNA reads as TGTGCCAGTAGTAATCGTCTGGGGGCCGTTGCGGAACTGTTTTTT. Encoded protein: CASSNRLGAVAELFF.

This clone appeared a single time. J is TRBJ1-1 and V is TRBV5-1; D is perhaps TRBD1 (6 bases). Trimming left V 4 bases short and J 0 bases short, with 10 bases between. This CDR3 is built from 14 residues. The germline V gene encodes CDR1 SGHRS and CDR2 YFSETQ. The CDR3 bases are TGCGCCAGCAGCCCCGGACAGATGAACACTGAAGCTTTCTTT. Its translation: CASSPGQMNTEAFF.

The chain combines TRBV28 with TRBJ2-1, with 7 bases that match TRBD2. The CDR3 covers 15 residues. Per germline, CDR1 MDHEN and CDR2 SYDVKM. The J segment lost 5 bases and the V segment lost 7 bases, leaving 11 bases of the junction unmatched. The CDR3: CASMTGGGPHNEQFF. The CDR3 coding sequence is TGTGCCAGCATGACGGGAGGTGGGCCACACAATGAGCAGTTCTTC.

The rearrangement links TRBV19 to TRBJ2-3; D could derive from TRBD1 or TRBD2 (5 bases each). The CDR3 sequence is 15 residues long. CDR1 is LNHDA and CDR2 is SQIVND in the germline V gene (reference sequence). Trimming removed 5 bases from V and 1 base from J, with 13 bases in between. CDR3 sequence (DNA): TGTGCCAGTAGTCGTCGGGACGTGGGCACAGATACGCAGTATTTT. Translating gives CASSRRDVGTDTQYF.

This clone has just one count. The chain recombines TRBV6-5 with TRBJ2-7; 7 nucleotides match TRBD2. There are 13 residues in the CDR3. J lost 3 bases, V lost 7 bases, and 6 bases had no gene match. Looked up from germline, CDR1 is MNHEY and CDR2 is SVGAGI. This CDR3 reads CASKRSGIYEQYF. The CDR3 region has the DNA TGTGCCAGCAAACGGAGCGGGATCTACGAGCAGTACTTC.